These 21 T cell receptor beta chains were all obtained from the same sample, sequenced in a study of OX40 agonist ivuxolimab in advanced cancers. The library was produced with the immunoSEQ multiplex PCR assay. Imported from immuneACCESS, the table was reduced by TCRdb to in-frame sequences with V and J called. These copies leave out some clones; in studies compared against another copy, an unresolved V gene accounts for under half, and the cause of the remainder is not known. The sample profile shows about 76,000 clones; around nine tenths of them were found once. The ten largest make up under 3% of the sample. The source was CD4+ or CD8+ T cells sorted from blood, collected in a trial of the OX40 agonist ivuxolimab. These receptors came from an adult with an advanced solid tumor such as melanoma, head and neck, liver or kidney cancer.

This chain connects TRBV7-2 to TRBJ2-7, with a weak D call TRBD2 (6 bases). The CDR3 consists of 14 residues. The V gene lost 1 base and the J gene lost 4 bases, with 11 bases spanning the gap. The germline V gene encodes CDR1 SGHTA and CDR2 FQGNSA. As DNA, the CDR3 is TGTGCCAGCAGCTTAGACAGTAGCGGATACGAGCAGTACGTC. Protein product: CASSLDSSGYEQYV.

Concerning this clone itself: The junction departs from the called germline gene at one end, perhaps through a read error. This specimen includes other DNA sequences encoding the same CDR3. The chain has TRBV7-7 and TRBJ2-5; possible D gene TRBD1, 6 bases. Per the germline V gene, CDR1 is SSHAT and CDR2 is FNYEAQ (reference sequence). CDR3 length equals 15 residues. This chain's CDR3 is CASSLAGTNQETQYF. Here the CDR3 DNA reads TGTGCCAGCAGCTTAGCCGGGACAAATCAAGAGACCCAATACTTC.

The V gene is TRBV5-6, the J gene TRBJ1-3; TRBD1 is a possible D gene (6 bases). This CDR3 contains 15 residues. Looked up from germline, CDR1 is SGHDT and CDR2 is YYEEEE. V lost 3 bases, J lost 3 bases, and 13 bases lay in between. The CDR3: CASSSLGGGGNTIYF. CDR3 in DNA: TGTGCCAGCAGCTCCCTAGGGGGAGGTGGAAACACCATATATTTT.

CDR3 sequence (DNA): TGTGCCAGCAGCGTCTTCCGGGACGGTCGGGGTGGCTACACCTTC. It is translated as CASSVFRDGRGGYTF. The J gene is TRBJ1-2, the V gene TRBV5-8; tentative D call: TRBD1 (5 bases). The CDR3 has 15 residues. Trimming removed 4 bases at V and 7 bases at J, with 20 bases between. Germline-derived CDR1 and CDR2 are SGHTS and YDEGEE.

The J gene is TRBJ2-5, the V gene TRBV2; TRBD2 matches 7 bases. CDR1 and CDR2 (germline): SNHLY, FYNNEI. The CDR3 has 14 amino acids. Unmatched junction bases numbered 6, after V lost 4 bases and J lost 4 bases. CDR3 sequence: CASSVERGPETQYF. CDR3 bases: TGTGCCAGCAGTGTGGAGCGGGGACCAGAGACCCAGTACTTC. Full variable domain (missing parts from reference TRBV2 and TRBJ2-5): EPEVTQTPSHQVTQMGQEVILRCVPISNHLYFYWYRQILGQKVEFLVSFYNNEISEKSEIFDDQFSVERPDGSNFTLKIRSTKLEDSAMYFCASSVERGPETQYFGPGTRLLVL.

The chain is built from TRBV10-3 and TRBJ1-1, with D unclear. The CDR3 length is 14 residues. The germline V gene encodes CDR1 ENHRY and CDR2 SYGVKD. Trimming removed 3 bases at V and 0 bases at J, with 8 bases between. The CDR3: CAISDNSLNTEAFF. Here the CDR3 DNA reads TGTGCCATCAGTGATAACAGTTTGAACACTGAAGCTTTCTTT.

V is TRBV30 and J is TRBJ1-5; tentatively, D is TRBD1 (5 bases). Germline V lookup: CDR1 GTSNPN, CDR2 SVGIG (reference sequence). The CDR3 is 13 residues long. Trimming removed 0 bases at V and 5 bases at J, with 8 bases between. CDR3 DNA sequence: TGTGCCTGGAGTGTTGGAGGGGATCAGCCCCAGCATTTT. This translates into CAWSVGGDQPQHF.

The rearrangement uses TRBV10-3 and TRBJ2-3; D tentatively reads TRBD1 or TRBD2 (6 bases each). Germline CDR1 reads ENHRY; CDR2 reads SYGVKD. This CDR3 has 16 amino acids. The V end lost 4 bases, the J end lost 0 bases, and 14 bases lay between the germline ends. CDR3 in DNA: TGTGCCATCAGTGGGACTAACAGGGTGAGCACAGATACGCAGTATTTT. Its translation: CAISGTNRVSTDTQYF.

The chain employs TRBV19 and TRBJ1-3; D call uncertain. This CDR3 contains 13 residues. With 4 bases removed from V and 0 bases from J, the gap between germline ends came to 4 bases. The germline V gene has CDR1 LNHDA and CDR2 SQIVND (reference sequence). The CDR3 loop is CASSRDSGNTIYF. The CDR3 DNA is TGTGCCAGTAGTAGGGACTCTGGAAACACCATATATTTT.

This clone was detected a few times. The CDR3 nucleotides are TGTGCCAGCAGCTTAGAACCCCAGATCTCCATAGATACGCAGTATTTT. It specifies CASSLEPQISIDTQYF. V usage is TRBV7-9 and J usage is TRBJ2-3; no clear D. The CDR3 spans 16 residues. Germline CDR1 is SEHNR and CDR2 is FQNEAQ (reference sequence). Trimming shortened V by 1 base and J by 5 bases, and 16 bases separated the two germline ends.

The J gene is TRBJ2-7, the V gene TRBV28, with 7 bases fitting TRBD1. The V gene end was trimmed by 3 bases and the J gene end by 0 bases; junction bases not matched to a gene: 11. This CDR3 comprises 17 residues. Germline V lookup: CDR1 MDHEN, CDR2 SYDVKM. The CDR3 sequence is CASSLASDGQDSYEQYF. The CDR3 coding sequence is TGTGCCAGCAGTTTGGCCTCGGATGGACAGGACTCCTACGAGCAGTACTTC.

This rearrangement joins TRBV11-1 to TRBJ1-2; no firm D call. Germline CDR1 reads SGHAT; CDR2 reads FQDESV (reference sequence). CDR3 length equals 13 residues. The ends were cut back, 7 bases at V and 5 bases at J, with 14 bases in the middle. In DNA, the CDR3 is TGTGCCAGCAACCCCTTCAGTGGATATGGCTACACCTTC. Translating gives CASNPFSGYGYTF.

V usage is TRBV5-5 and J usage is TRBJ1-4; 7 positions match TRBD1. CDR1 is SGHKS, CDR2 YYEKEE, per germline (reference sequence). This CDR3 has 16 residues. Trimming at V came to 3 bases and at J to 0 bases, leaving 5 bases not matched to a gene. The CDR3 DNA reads TGTGCCAGCAGCTCCCAGGGGGGGGCAACTAATGAAAAACTGTTTTTT. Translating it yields CASSSQGGATNEKLFF.

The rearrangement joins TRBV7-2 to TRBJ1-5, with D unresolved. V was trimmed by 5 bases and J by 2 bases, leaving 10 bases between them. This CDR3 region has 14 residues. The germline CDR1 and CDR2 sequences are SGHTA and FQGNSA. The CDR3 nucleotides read TGTGCCAGCAGCCAGAACATGGGCAATCAGCCCCAGCATTTT. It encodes CASSQNMGNQPQHF. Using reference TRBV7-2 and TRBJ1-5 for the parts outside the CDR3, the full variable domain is GAGVSQSPSNKVTEKGKDVELRCDPISGHTALYWYRQSLGQGLEFLIYFQGNSAPDKSGLPSDRFSAERTGGSVSTLTIQRTQQEDSAVYLCASSQNMGNQPQHFGDGTRLSIL.

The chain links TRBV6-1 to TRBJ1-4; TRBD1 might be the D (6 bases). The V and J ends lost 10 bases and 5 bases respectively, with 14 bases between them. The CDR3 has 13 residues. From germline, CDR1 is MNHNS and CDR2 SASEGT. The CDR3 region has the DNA TGTGCCACTCGGACAGACTTAAATGAAAAACTGTTTTTT. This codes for CATRTDLNEKLFF.

CDR3 region: CASSPPGETQYF. For the CDR3, the DNA is TGTGCCAGCTCACCACCGGGGGAGACCCAGTACTTC. The rearrangement links TRBV18 to TRBJ2-5, with unresolved D. Trimming shortened V by 0 bases and J by 5 bases, and 4 bases separated the two germline ends. This CDR3 has 12 residues. The germline gives CDR1 KGHSH, CDR2 LQKENI.

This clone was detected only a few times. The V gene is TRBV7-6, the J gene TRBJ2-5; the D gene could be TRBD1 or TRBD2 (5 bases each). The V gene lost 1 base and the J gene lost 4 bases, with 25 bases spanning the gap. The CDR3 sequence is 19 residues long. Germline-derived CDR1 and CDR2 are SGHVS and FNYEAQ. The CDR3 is CASSLGASGGIRPRETQYF. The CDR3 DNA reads TGTGCCAGCAGCTTAGGGGCGAGTGGGGGAATTAGACCTCGAGAGACCCAGTACTTC.

This chain's CDR3 is CAWRGDMGNSPLHF. The DNA of the CDR3 is TGTGCCTGGAGGGGGGACATGGGGAATTCACCCCTCCACTTT. This rearrangement joins TRBV30 to TRBJ1-6; D is perhaps TRBD1 (6 bases). Trimming left V 3 bases short and J 7 bases short, with 13 bases between. CDR3 length: 14 amino acids. CDR1 and CDR2 from the germline V gene are GTSNPN and SVGIG (reference sequence).

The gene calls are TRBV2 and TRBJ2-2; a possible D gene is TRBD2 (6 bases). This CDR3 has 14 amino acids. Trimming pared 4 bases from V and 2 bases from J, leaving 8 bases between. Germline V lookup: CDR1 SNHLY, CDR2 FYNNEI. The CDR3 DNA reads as TGTGCCAGCAGTGTAGGGACTAACACCGGGGAGCTGTTTTTT. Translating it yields CASSVGTNTGELFF.

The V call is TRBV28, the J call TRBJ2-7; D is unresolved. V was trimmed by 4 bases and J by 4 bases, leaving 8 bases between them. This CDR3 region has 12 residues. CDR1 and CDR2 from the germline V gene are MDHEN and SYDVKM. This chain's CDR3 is CASSSRRYEQYF. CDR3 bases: TGTGCCAGCAGTTCCCGCCGGTACGAGCAGTACTTC.

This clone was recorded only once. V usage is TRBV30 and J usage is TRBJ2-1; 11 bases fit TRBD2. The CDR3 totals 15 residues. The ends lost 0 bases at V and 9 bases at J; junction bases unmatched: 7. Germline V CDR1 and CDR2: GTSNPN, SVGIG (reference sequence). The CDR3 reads CAWSVLAGAPGEQFF. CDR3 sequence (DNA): TGTGCCTGGAGTGTACTAGCGGGGGCCCCCGGTGAGCAGTTCTTC. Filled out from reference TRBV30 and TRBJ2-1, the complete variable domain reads SQTIHQWPATLVQPVGSPLSLECTVEGTSNPNLYWYRQAAGRGLQLLFYSVGIGQISSEVPQNLSASRPQDRQFILSSKKLLLSDSGFYLCAWSVLAGAPGEQFFGPGTRLTVL.